Below are 14 T cell receptor beta chains sequenced from a single sample in a study of shared clonotypes between healthy human individuals. Only in-frame clones appear in the TCRdb table, and some are missing; sequencing was by immunoSEQ multiplex PCR. The sample lists around 1.1 million clones, 70% to 80% occurring once. The sample was memory CD4+ T cells from PBMCs. Documented subset: CD45RA-negative fraction. The receptors shown here come from a man younger than 35 in good health. Some clones in this sample may be carry-over from other donors' samples.

The gene calls are TRBV28 and TRBJ1-2; 8 bases map to TRBD1. J lost 3 bases, V lost 5 bases, and 8 bases had no gene match. Germline V gene sequence: CDR1 MDHEN, CDR2 SYDVKM. The CDR3 is 15 amino acids. The CDR3 region is CASSRDRRHYYGYTF. Here the CDR3 DNA reads TGTGCCAGCAGTAGGGACAGGCGGCACTACTATGGCTACACCTTC.

Notes on this clone: In the same sample, other DNA sequences code for this CDR3. The rearrangement uses TRBV7-2 and TRBJ2-7; 9 positions match TRBD2. The CDR3 is 14 residues long. CDR1 is SGHTA and CDR2 is FQGNSA in the germline V gene. After removal of 3 bases from V and 2 bases from J, the junction contained 2 bases not matched to a gene. The CDR3, as DNA: TGTGCCAGCAGCTTGCGGGAGGGCCCCTACGAGCAGTACTTC. Its protein is CASSLREGPYEQYF.

V usage is TRBV2 and J usage is TRBJ2-7; D is possibly TRBD1 (5 bases). Trimming left V 6 bases short and J 3 bases short, with 15 bases between. CDR1 and CDR2 from the germline V gene are SNHLY and FYNNEI. This CDR3 contains 14 residues. Here the CDR3 reads CASRERGADYEQYF. In DNA, the CDR3 is TGTGCCAGCAGGGAACGTGGGGCCGACTACGAGCAGTACTTC.

This clone was picked up a small number of times. The rearrangement links TRBV4-3 to TRBJ2-7, with D perhaps TRBD2 (6 bases). Germline-derived CDR1 and CDR2 are LGHNA and YSLEER. Trimming shortened V by 2 bases and J by 3 bases, and 14 bases separated the two germline ends. The CDR3 extends over 15 amino acids. The CDR3 DNA reads TGCGCCAGCAGCCAACTGACTAGTCCACTCTACGAGCAGTACTTC. As protein: CASSQLTSPLYEQYF.

The count of this clone is one. The V and J genes are TRBV10-3 and TRBJ1-2; no clear D. The germline V gene encodes CDR1 ENHRY and CDR2 SYGVKD. V gave up 0 bases and J gave up 7 bases, with 18 bases separating them. CDR3 length: 16 amino acids. In nucleotides, the CDR3 is TGTGCCATCAGTGAGTCGGCGTCAGGCGATCCTCCTGGCTACACCTTC. This translates into CAISESASGDPPGYTF.

The genes are TRBV9 and TRBJ2-6; D is unclear. The ends were cut back, 4 bases at V and 4 bases at J, with 6 bases in the middle. This CDR3 region has 13 residues. The V gene's germline CDR1 is SGDLS and CDR2 YYNGEE. The CDR3 protein is CASSIPGANVLTF. CDR3 sequence (DNA): TGTGCCAGCAGCATCCCGGGGGCCAACGTCCTGACTTTC.

The V and J genes are TRBV28 and TRBJ1-3; the D is unclear. Trimming pared 9 bases from V and 3 bases from J, leaving 12 bases between. CDR3 size: 13 residues. The germline CDR1 and CDR2 sequences are MDHEN and SYDVKM. DNA of the CDR3: TGTGCCAGTGTGAGCTGGAGTGGAAACACCATATATTTT. It is translated as CASVSWSGNTIYF.

Concerning this clone: Additional DNA sequences in this sample encode the identical CDR3. This chain links TRBV29-1 with TRBJ2-7; 7 bases line up with TRBD1. The length of the CDR3 is 12 residues. V lost 3 bases and J lost 3; bases outside the gene matches: 2. The germline V gene has CDR1 SQVTM and CDR2 ANQGSEA. The CDR3 loop is CSVEGTDYEQYF. The CDR3 bases are TGCAGCGTTGAGGGGACAGACTACGAGCAGTACTTC.

DNA for the CDR3: TGCGCCAGCAGTCTTTCTAGCGGGAGTGATGAGCAGTTCTTC. It translates to CASSLSSGSDEQFF. The chain joins TRBV5-1 to TRBJ2-1, with 10 nucleotides matching TRBD2. V trimming: 5 bases; J trimming: 8 bases; junction bases outside the gene matches: 7. The germline V gene encodes CDR1 SGHRS and CDR2 YFSETQ. The CDR3 consists of 14 residues.

V is TRBV27 and J is TRBJ2-7, with D hard to call. There are 10 residues in the CDR3. Germline V lookup: CDR1 MNHEY, CDR2 SMNVEV (reference sequence). V was cut by 9 bases and J by 0 bases, with 3 bases left in between. In nucleotides, the CDR3 is TGTGCCAGTCTCTCCTACGAGCAGTACTTC. Residues: CASLSYEQYF.

This clone occurred a few times. This chain uses TRBV4-3 with TRBJ1-2; D possibly corresponds to TRBD1 (5 bases). Trimming took off 7 bases at V and 8 bases at J, with 23 bases between the two ends. The CDR3 is 15 residues long. In germline, CDR1 is LGHNA, CDR2 YSLEER. This CDR3 is CASKRGPRGSEGYTF. The CDR3 bases are TGCGCCAGCAAGCGGGGCCCCCGGGGTTCGGAGGGCTACACCTTC.

This CDR3 reads CASSTAPYF. CDR3 DNA: TGTGCCAGCAGTACCGCCCCGTACTTC. V and J are TRBV6-6 and TRBJ2-5; D is unclear. Germline CDR1 and CDR2: MNHNY and SVGAGI (reference sequence). This CDR3 is built from 9 residues. V lost 5 bases and J lost 13, with 8 bases in between.

This chain joins TRBV19 and TRBJ1-5; 7 positions match TRBD1. CDR1 is LNHDA and CDR2 is SQIVND in the germline V gene (reference sequence). Trimming cost V 7 bases and J 6 bases; bases outside gene matches: 12. This CDR3 is 15 amino acids long. CDR3 sequence (DNA): TGTGCCAGTACCCACCCGGGACAGAAACTTCAGCCCCAGCATTTT. Translating gives CASTHPGQKLQPQHF.

The genes are TRBV19 and TRBJ2-1; D uncertain. CDR3 length: 14 residues. The V and J ends lost 7 bases and 8 bases respectively, with 18 bases between them. Per the germline V gene, CDR1 is LNHDA and CDR2 is SQIVND (reference sequence). The CDR3 region has the DNA TGTGCCAGTAAATCCTCGGATGCACGCGATGAGCAGTTCTTC. It encodes CASKSSDARDEQFF.